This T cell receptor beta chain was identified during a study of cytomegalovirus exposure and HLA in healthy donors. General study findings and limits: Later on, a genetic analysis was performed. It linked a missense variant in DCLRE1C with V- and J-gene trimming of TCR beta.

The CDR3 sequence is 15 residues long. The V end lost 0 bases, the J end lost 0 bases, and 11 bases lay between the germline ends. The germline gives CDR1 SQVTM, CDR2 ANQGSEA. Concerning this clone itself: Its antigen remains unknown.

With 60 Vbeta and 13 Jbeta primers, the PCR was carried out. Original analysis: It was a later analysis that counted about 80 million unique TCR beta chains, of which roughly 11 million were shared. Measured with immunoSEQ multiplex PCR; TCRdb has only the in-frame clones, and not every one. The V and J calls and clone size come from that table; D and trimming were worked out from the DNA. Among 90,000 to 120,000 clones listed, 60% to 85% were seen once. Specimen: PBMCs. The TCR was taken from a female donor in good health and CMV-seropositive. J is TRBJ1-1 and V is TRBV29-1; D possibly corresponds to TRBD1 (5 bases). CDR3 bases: TGCAGCGTTGAAGATTTGGGGGGGGTGAACACTGAAGCTTTCTTT. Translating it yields CSVEDLGGVNTEAFF.